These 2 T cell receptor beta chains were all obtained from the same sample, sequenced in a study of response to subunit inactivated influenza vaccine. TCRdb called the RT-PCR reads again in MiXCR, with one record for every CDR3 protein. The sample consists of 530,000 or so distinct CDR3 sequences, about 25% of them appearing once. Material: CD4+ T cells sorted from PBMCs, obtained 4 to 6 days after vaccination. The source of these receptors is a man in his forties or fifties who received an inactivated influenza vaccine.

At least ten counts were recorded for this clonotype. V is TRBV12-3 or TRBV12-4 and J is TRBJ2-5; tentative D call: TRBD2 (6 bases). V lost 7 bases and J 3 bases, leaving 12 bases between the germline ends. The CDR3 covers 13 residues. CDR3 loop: CASKGGNEETQYF. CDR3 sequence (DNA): TGTGCCAGCAAGGGCGGGAACGAAGAGACCCAGTACTTC.

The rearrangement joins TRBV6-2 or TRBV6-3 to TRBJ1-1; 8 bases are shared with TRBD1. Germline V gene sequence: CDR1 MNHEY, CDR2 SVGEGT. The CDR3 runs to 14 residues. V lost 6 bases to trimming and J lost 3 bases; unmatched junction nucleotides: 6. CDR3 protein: CASSSTGGYTEAFF. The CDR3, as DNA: TGTGCCAGCAGCAGCACAGGGGGGTACACTGAAGCTTTCTTT.